This passage covers 30 T cell receptor beta chains from one sample sequenced in a study of sequential checkpoint blockade in melanoma. The repertoire was sequenced with immunoSEQ multiplex PCR; TCRdb's copy has only in-frame clones and lacks some. The sample lists tens of thousands of clones, 86% occurring once. As to treatment: randomized to nivolumab then ipilimumab (arm A) or the reverse (arm B). The sequencing here drew on CD8+ T cells sorted from blood (inferred from file names), taken from a patient given nivolumab and ipilimumab in sequence. These receptors originate from a human donor with melanoma.

This chain connects TRBV19 to TRBJ1-2, with 9 bases fitting TRBD1. Germline V lookup: CDR1 LNHDA, CDR2 SQIVND (reference sequence). V was pared by 4 bases and J by 2 bases, with 5 bases of the junction left unmatched. The CDR3 totals 15 residues. The CDR3: CASSNQTGGNYGYTF. CDR3 DNA sequence: TGTGCCAGTAGTAACCAGACAGGGGGGAACTATGGCTACACCTTC.

This rearrangement joins TRBV27 to TRBJ2-3, with 8 positions matching TRBD1. CDR1 and CDR2 from the germline V gene are MNHEY and SMNVEV (reference sequence). There are 15 residues in the CDR3. With 5 bases clipped from V and 2 bases from J, the junction kept 6 bases outside the gene matches. CDR3 region: CASSAGTGYTDTQYF. Here the CDR3 DNA reads TGTGCCAGCAGTGCAGGGACAGGCTACACAGATACGCAGTATTTT.

The chain couples TRBV10-1 to TRBJ2-2, with D tentatively TRBD2 (6 bases). Germline CDR1 and CDR2: WNHNN and SYGVQD (reference sequence). The CDR3 runs to 17 residues. The ends were cut back, 4 bases at V and 2 bases at J, with 17 bases in the middle. CDR3 nucleotides: TGCGCCAGCAGTGGCCGTGGCGCGGGGACTAACACCGGGGAGCTGTTTTTT. Its translation: CASSGRGAGTNTGELFF.

This chain links TRBV19 with TRBJ2-7, with D tentatively TRBD1 (7 bases). Between the trimmed V and J ends, which lost 1 base and 5 bases, there was a span of 12 bases. Germline CDR1 LNHDA, CDR2 SQIVND (reference sequence). The CDR3 has 14 residues. CDR3 coding DNA: TGTGCCAGTAGTATAGTCCCAGGGGGGAACGAGCAGTACTTC. Its translation is CASSIVPGGNEQYF.

CDR3 bases: TGTGCCAGCAGTTACCGCGACAGGATCTACGAGCAGTACTTC. Translating it yields CASSYRDRIYEQYF. The chain has TRBV6-5 and TRBJ2-7, with a weak D call TRBD1 (6 bases). Trimming removed 2 bases at V and 3 bases at J, with 11 bases between. The CDR3 length is 14 residues. The germline gives CDR1 MNHEY, CDR2 SVGAGI.

The V and J genes are TRBV10-2 and TRBJ2-7; 9 bases agree with TRBD1. This CDR3 contains 16 residues. Germline V lookup: CDR1 WSHSY, CDR2 SAAADI. The trim removed 2 bases at V and 3 bases at J, leaving 8 bases unmatched. The CDR3 protein is CASSEITGQGFYEQYF. In DNA, the CDR3 is TGCGCCAGCAGTGAGATTACGGGACAGGGTTTCTACGAGCAGTACTTC.

This chain connects TRBV6-5 to TRBJ2-3; 13 nucleotides agree with TRBD2. The CDR3 is 15 residues long. From germline, CDR1 is MNHEY and CDR2 SVGAGI. V was clipped by 6 bases and J by 8 bases; unmatched bases: 8. The CDR3 DNA is TGTGCCAGCAGACGGACCGGGACTAGCGGGGTTACGCAGTATTTT. Encoded protein: CASRRTGTSGVTQYF.

The chain couples TRBV19 to TRBJ2-7; TRBD1 matches at 10 bases. The CDR3 runs 16 residues. Germline-derived CDR1 and CDR2 are LNHDA and SQIVND (reference sequence). J was trimmed by 7 bases and V by 4 bases; bases with no gene match: 13. The CDR3 DNA follows: TGTGCCAGTAGTAATATGGACAGGGGGAGACTACGAGAGCAGTACTTC. Encoded protein: CASSNMDRGRLREQYF.

This clone came up once. The rearrangement joins TRBV27 to TRBJ2-7; 7 bases are a match to TRBD1. CDR1 is MNHEY, CDR2 SMNVEV, per germline (reference sequence). V lost 8 bases and J lost 1; bases outside the gene matches: 5. There are 13 residues in the CDR3. The CDR3 loop reads CASGRDRSYEQYF. CDR3 sequence (DNA): TGTGCCAGCGGCCGGGACAGATCCTACGAGCAGTACTTC.

The chain combines TRBV2 with TRBJ1-1; TRBD1 might be the D (5 bases). The germline CDR1 and CDR2 sequences are SNHLY and FYNNEI. This CDR3 has 15 amino acids. Trimming pared 4 bases from V and 2 bases from J, leaving 14 bases between. This CDR3 reads CASSGGGQGNTEAFF. The CDR3 DNA reads as TGTGCCAGCAGTGGGGGAGGGCAGGGAAACACTGAAGCTTTCTTT.

V and J are TRBV19 and TRBJ2-2, with a weak D call TRBD1 (5 bases). The CDR3 length is 13 residues. Trimming shortened V by 7 bases and J by 0 bases, and 6 bases separated the two germline ends. Germline CDR1 is LNHDA and CDR2 is SQIVND (reference sequence). This CDR3 reads CASNRPNTGELFF. In DNA, the CDR3 is TGTGCCAGTAACAGGCCGAACACCGGGGAGCTGTTTTTT.

The V gene is TRBV10-1, the J gene TRBJ2-1, with TRBD1 identical over 8 bases. The germline V gene has CDR1 WNHNN and CDR2 SYGVQD (reference sequence). The CDR3 is made up of 14 amino acids. V gave up 5 bases and J gave up 6 bases; unmatched junction bases: 6. CDR3 residues: CASSTGGEGNEQFF. CDR3 DNA: TGCGCCAGCAGTACAGGGGGTGAGGGCAATGAGCAGTTCTTC.

CDR3 coding DNA: TGTGCCAGCAGTTTTTCAGAAGTGGATACGCAGTATTTT. This sequence encodes CASSFSEVDTQYF. The chain employs TRBV28 and TRBJ2-3, with unresolved D. Germline V CDR1 and CDR2: MDHEN, SYDVKM. V dropped 3 bases and J dropped 6 bases, with 10 bases sitting between them. There are 13 residues in the CDR3.

V and J are TRBV4-1 and TRBJ2-1; weak D call: TRBD1 (7 bases). The CDR3 totals 14 residues. The V end lost 2 bases, the J end lost 11 bases, and 16 bases lay between the germline ends. CDR1 MGHRA and CDR2 YSYEKL come from the germline V gene. The CDR3 DNA reads TGCGCCAGCAGCCAATGGACAGGCGGAGGGAAGCAGTTCTTC. Protein product: CASSQWTGGGKQFF.

This sequence joins TRBV9 and TRBJ1-2; D gene unclear. The germline V and J ends were trimmed by 5 bases and 2 bases, with 10 bases remaining between them. Germline lookup yields CDR1 SGDLS and CDR2 YYNGEE. This CDR3 is 13 amino acids long. CDR3 in DNA: TGTGCCAGCAGTTATCACTGGAACTATGGCTACACCTTC. Translating gives CASSYHWNYGYTF. Using reference TRBV9 and TRBJ1-2 for the parts outside the CDR3, the full variable domain is DSGVTQTPKHLITATGQRVTLRCSPRSGDLSVYWYQQSLDQGLQFLIQYYNGEERAKGNILERFSAQQFPDLHSELNLSSLELGDSALYFCASSYHWNYGYTFGSGTRLTVV.

This chain joins TRBV27 and TRBJ1-2; unclear D gene. Trimming left V 0 bases short and J 8 bases short, with 10 bases between. CDR3 length: 13 residues. The germline V gene encodes CDR1 MNHEY and CDR2 SMNVEV (reference sequence). The CDR3 sequence is CASSLSEFSGYTF. CDR3 nucleotide sequence: TGTGCCAGCAGTTTATCGGAGTTCTCGGGCTACACCTTC.

The rearrangement joins TRBV29-1 to TRBJ2-6; 8 positions match TRBD1. The germline CDR1 and CDR2 sequences are SQVTM and ANQGSEA. The CDR3 has 16 amino acids. V dropped 4 bases and J dropped 0; count of bases not matched to a gene: 5. CDR3 amino acids: CSVGDRTSSGANVLTF. The CDR3 DNA reads TGCAGCGTTGGGGACAGGACAAGCTCTGGGGCCAACGTCCTGACTTTC.

The V call is TRBV15, the J call TRBJ2-1, with 7 bases lining up with TRBD2. Germline CDR1 LNHNV, CDR2 YYDKDF (reference sequence). The J segment lost 0 bases and the V segment lost 2 bases, leaving 10 bases of the junction unmatched. This CDR3 region has 18 residues. CDR3 DNA: TGTGCCACCAGCAGACCTCGGCGGGGGTGGAGCTCCTACAATGAGCAGTTCTTC. Its protein is CATSRPRRGWSSYNEQFF.

The chain employs TRBV28 and TRBJ2-5, with TRBD2 matching over 7 bases. The J call is doubtful: the DNA matches TRBJ2-7 better. This CDR3 spans 14 amino acids. Germline CDR1 MDHEN, CDR2 SYDVKM. The CDR3 sequence: CASSLVGGAYEQYF. In DNA, the CDR3 is TGTGCCAGCAGTTTAGTGGGGGGGGCCTACGAGCAGTACTTC.

The chain links TRBV6-5 to TRBJ2-3, with 7 bases lining up with TRBD2. Germline V lookup: CDR1 MNHEY, CDR2 SVGAGI. This CDR3 is 15 amino acids long. Trimming at V came to 2 bases and at J to 3 bases, leaving 5 bases not matched to a gene. CDR3 in DNA: TGTGCCAGCAGTTACCTGAAGGGACTAACAGATACGCAGTATTTT. Protein product: CASSYLKGLTDTQYF.

The V call is TRBV9, the J call TRBJ2-1, with 7 bases identical to TRBD2. CDR3 size: 15 residues. The J segment lost 2 bases and the V segment lost 0 bases, leaving 2 bases of the junction unmatched. The germline V gene has CDR1 SGDLS and CDR2 YYNGEE. CDR3 residues: CASSVEGTTYNEQFF. CDR3 in DNA: TGTGCCAGCAGCGTAGAGGGGACTACCTACAATGAGCAGTTCTTC.

V and J are TRBV28 and TRBJ1-2; a weak D match, TRBD1 (5 bases). V was pared by 7 bases and J by 7 bases, with 13 bases between. CDR1 and CDR2 from the germline V gene are MDHEN and SYDVKM. The CDR3 has 12 residues. This chain's CDR3 is CASTAGGFGYTF. As DNA, the CDR3 is TGTGCCAGCACCGCGGGGGGATTTGGCTACACCTTC.

In regard to this clone: This sample includes further DNA sequences coding for the same CDR3. The chain employs TRBV10-2 and TRBJ1-2; D unclear. There are 12 residues in the CDR3. Trimming stripped 6 bases from V and 6 bases from J, with 11 bases between. CDR1 is WSHSY, CDR2 SAAADI, per germline. The CDR3 DNA is TGCGCCAGCAGCGAGGGTGGCCATGGCTACACCTTC. This gives the protein CASSEGGHGYTF.

The gene calls are TRBV9 and TRBJ1-3, with D unresolved. Germline V lookup: CDR1 SGDLS, CDR2 YYNGEE. V was cut by 3 bases and J by 2 bases, with 9 bases left in between. The CDR3 covers 14 residues. The CDR3: CASSEEGTGNTIYF. The CDR3 DNA is TGTGCCAGCAGCGAGGAGGGAACTGGAAACACCATATATTTT. Supplemented by reference TRBV9 and TRBJ1-3, the full variable domain reads DSGVTQTPKHLITATGQRVTLRCSPRSGDLSVYWYQQSLDQGLQFLIQYYNGEERAKGNILERFSAQQFPDLHSELNLSSLELGDSALYFCASSEEGTGNTIYFGEGSWLTVV.

The chain's CDR3 is CASSLVPLARVTGETQYF. The CDR3 DNA follows: TGTGCCAGCAGCTTAGTACCCCTGGCTAGGGTAACAGGGGAGACCCAGTACTTC. The V gene is TRBV7-9, the J gene TRBJ2-5; D is perhaps TRBD1 (6 bases). The germline CDR1 and CDR2 sequences are SEHNR and FQNEAQ (reference sequence). The CDR3 is made up of 18 amino acids. Trimming shortened V by 1 base and J by 5 bases, and 23 bases separated the two germline ends.

This clone has only one observation. V usage is TRBV4-1 and J usage is TRBJ2-3; 7 nucleotides align to TRBD2. Germline V gives CDR1 MGHRA, CDR2 YSYEKL. V lost 4 bases to trimming and J lost 6 bases; unmatched junction nucleotides: 10. This CDR3 contains 15 residues. CDR3 amino acids: CASSLGLGISDTQYF. The DNA of the CDR3 is TGCGCCAGCAGCCTAGGACTAGGTATCTCGGATACGCAGTATTTT.

The chain recombines TRBV11-2 with TRBJ2-7; D perhaps matches TRBD2 (6 bases). Germline-derived CDR1 and CDR2 are SGHAT and FQNNGV. V was shortened by 5 bases and J by 7 bases, with 24 bases between the two germline ends. The CDR3 is made up of 16 amino acids. The CDR3 sequence: CASSLWSRGTSGEQYF. Here the CDR3 DNA reads TGTGCCAGCAGCCTATGGAGCAGAGGGACCAGCGGGGAGCAGTACTTC.

This clone was counted between two and nine times. The V gene is TRBV28, the J gene TRBJ2-1, with 9 bases matching TRBD1. This CDR3 region has 16 residues. From germline, CDR1 is MDHEN and CDR2 SYDVKM. J was trimmed by 6 bases and V by 11 bases; bases with no gene match: 17. In nucleotides, the CDR3 is TGTGCCTGCACGGCCCTCAAGGGACAGGGCTTCAATGAGCAGTTCTTC. This translates into CACTALKGQGFNEQFF.

The chain couples TRBV2 to TRBJ1-1, with D hard to call. CDR3 size: 13 residues. The V gene's germline CDR1 is SNHLY and CDR2 FYNNEI. V was trimmed by 7 bases and J by 0 bases, leaving 9 bases between them. CDR3 coding DNA: TGTGCCAGCACCCAGATCCTGAACACTGAAGCTTTCTTT. Translated, it gives CASTQILNTEAFF. Filled out from reference TRBV2 and TRBJ1-1, the complete variable domain reads EPEVTQTPSHQVTQMGQEVILRCVPISNHLYFYWYRQILGQKVEFLVSFYNNEISEKSEIFDDQFSVERPDGSNFTLKIRSTKLEDSAMYFCASTQILNTEAFFGQGTRLTVV.

The chain has TRBV19 and TRBJ2-2; 13 positions agree with TRBD2. The CDR3 is 18 amino acids. The germline V gene encodes CDR1 LNHDA and CDR2 SQIVND (reference sequence). With V trimmed by 4 bases and J by 3 bases, 8 bases remained unmatched. The CDR3 region is CASSTGLAGRVDTGELFF. The CDR3 DNA is TGTGCCAGTAGTACGGGACTAGCGGGACGGGTTGACACCGGGGAGCTGTTTTTT.